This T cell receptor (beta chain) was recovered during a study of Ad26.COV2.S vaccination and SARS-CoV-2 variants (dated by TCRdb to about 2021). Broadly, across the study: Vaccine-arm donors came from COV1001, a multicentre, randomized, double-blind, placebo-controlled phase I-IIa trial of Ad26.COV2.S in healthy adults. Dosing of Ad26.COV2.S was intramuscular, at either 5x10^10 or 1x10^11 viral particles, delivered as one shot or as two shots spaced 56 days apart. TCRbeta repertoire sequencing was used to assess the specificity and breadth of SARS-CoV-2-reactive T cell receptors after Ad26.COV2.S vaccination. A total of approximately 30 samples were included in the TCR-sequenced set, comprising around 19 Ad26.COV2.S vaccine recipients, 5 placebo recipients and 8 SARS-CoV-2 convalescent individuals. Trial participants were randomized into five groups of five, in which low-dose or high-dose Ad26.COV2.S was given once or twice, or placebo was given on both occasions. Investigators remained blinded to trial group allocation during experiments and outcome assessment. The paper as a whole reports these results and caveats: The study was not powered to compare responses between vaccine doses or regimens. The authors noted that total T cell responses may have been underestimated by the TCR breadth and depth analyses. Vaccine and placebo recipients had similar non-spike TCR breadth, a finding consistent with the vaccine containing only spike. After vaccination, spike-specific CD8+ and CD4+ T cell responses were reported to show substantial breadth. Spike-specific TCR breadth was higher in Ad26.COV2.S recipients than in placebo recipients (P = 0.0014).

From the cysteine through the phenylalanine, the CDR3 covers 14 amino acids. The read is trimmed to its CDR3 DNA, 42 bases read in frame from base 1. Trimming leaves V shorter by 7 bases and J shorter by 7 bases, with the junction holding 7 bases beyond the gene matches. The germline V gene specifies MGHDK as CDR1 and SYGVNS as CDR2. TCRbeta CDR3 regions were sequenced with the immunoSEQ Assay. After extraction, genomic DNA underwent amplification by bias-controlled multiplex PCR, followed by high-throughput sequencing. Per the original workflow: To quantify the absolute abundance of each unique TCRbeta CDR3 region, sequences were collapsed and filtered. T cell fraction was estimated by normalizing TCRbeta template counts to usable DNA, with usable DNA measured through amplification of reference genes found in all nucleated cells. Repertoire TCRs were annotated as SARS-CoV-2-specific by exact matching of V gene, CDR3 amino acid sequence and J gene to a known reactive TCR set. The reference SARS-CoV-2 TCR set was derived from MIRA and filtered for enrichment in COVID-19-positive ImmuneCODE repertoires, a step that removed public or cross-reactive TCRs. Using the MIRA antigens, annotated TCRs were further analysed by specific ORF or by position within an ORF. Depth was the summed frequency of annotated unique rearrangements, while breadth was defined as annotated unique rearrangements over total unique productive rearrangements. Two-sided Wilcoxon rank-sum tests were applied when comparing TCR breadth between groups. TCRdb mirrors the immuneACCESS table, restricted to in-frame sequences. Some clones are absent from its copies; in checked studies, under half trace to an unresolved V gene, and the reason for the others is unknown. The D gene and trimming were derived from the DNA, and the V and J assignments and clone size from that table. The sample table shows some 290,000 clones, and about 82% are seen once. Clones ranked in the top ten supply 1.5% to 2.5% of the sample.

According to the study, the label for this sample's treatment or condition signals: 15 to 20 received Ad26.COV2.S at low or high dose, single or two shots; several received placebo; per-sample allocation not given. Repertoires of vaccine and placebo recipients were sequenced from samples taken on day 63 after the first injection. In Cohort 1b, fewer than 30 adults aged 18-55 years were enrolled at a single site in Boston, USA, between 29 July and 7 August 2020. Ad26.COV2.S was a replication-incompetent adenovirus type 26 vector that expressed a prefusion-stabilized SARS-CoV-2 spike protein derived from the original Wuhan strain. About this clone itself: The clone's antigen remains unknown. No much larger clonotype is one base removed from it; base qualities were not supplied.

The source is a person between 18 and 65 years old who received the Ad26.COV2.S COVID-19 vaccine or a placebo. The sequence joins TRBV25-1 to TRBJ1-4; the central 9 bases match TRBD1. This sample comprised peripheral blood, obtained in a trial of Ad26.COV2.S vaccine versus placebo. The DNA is TGTGCCAGCACGGGGGGACAGGGATTTGAAAAACTGTTTTTT. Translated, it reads CASTGGQGFEKLFF.